This T cell receptor beta chain was profiled in a study of human T cells and chemical hapten exposure. The wider study: TCR yields per sample varied, mainly owing to small pooled library volume differences. The study's findings and limits: Unchanged with DPC sensitization were TCRs above 1 in 1000 frequency.

The CDR3 totals 17 residues. The V end was cut by 1 base, the J end by 2 bases, with 18 bases between. Germline loops: CDR1 SGHTA, CDR2 FQGNSA. Extraction yielded total RNA from whole blood (unfractionated). The study's library attached unique molecular identifiers to single cDNA molecules. TCRdb re-called the reads through MiXCR, storing one row per CDR3 protein. The top ten clones hold approximately 1.5% of a sample with 95,000 to 150,000 distinct CDR3 sequences, around 8.5% of them seen once. A word on this clonotype: Antigen specificity is unknown.

The sequence came from a human donor in good health. Some clones in this sample may be carry-over from other donors' samples. The rearrangement joins TRBV7-2 to TRBJ2-7; perhaps D is TRBD1 or TRBD2 (5 bases each). Sequencing used whole blood. DNA of the CDR3: TGTGCCAGCAGCTTAGTAAGGGCAGGGAGTATAGCCTACGAGCAGTACTTC. Translated: CASSLVRAGSIAYEQYF.